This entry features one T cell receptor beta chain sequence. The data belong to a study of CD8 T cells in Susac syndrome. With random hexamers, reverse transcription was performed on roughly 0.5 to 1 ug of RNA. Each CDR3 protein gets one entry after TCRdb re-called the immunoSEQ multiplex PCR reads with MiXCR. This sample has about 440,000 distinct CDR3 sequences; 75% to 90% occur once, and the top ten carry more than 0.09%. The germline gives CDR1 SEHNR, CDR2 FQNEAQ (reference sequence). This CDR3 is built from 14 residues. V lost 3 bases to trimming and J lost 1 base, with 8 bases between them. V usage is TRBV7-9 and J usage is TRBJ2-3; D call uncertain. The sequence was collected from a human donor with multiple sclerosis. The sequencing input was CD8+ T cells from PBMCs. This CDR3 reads CASSLTDGTDTQYF. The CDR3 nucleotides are TGTGCCAGCAGCTTGACGGATGGCACAGATACGCAGTATTTT. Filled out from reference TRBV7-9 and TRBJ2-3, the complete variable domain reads DTGVSQNPRHKITKRGQNVTFRCDPISEHNRLYWYRQTLGQGPEFLTYFQNEAQLEKSRLLSDRFSAERPKGSFSTLEIQRTEQGDSAMYLCASSLTDGTDTQYFGPGTRLTVL.